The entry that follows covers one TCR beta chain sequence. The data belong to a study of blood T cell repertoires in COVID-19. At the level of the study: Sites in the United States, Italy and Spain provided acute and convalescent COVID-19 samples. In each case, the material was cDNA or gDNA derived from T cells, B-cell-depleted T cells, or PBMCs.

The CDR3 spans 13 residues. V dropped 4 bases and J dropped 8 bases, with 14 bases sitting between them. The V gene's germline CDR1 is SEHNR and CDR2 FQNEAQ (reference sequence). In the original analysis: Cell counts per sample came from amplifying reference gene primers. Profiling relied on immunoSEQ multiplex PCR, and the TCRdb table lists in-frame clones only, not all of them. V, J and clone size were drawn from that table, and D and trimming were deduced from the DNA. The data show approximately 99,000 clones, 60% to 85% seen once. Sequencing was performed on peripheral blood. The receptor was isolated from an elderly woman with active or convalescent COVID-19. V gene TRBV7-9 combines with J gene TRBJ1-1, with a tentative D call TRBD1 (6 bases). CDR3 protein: CASSSHATGEAFF. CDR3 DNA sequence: TGTGCCAGCAGCTCCCACGCTACAGGGGAAGCTTTCTTT.